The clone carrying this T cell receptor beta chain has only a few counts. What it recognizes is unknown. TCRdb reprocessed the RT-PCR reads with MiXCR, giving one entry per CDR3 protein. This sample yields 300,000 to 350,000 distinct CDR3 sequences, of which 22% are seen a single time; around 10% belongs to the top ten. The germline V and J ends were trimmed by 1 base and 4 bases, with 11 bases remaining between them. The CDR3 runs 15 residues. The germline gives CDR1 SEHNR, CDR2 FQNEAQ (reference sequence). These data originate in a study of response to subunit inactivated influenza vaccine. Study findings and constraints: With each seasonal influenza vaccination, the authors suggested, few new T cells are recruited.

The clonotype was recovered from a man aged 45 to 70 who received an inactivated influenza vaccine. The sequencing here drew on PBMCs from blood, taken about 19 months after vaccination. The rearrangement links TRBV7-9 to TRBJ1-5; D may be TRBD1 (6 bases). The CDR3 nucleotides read TGTGCCAGCAGCTTAGATGGGACAAGGAATCAGCCCCAGCATTTT. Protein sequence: CASSLDGTRNQPQHF.